This is a list of T cell receptor beta chains from one sample in a study of T cell responses to AZD1222 COVID-19 vaccine. The protocol was immunoSEQ multiplex PCR, while the TCRdb copy is restricted to in-frame clones and leaves out a portion. The sample shows about 130,000 clones, approximately 90% of them seen only once. The starting material was peripheral blood, obtained on day 0 of AZD1222 vaccination. Receptors were obtained from an adult in good health. CDR3s include the opening cysteine and the closing phenylalanine or tryptophan. The order of the fields is clone size, J gene, D gene, V gene, CDR3 protein, CDR3 DNA. A D gene is named only where the DNA matches it firmly. Clone size is stated in some rows and not others, as once, few, many or a class when expanded.

.,TRBJ2-3,TRBD2,TRBV7-3,CASSPGLAGNTDTQYF,TGTGCCAGCAGCCCAGGACTAGCGGGGAACACAGATACGCAGTATTTT
.,TRBJ1-5,.,TRBV6-6,CASSLRSGYSNQPQHF,TGTGCCAGCAGCCTACGGTCAGGGTATAGCAATCAGCCCCAGCATTTT
.,TRBJ2-7,.,TRBV11-2,CASSPGFANEQYF,TGTGCCAGCAGCCCGGGTTTCGCCAACGAGCAGTACTTC
once,TRBJ1-5,.,TRBV6-5,CATKDAYSNQPQHF,TGTGCCACCAAGGACGCTTATAGCAATCAGCCCCAGCATTTT
.,TRBJ2-1,.,TRBV6-5,CASSNRGRRSGEQFF,TGTGCCAGCAGTAACCGGGGGCGCCGGAGCGGTGAGCAGTTCTTC
.,TRBJ1-4,TRBD1,TRBV19,CASRTTGGAEKLFF,TGTGCCAGTAGGACTACAGGGGGGGCTGAAAAACTGTTTTTT
.,TRBJ1-6,.,TRBV6-5,CASSYSTENSPLHF,TGTGCCAGCAGTTACAGTACGGAGAATTCACCCCTCCACTTT
.,TRBJ1-1,.,TRBV27,CASSLGVSWTEAFF,TGTGCCAGCAGCCTAGGGGTGTCGTGGACTGAAGCTTTCTTT
.,TRBJ1-6,TRBD1,TRBV19,CASSNLQGGNSPLHF,TGTGCCAGTTCCAACCTACAGGGGGGGAATTCACCCCTCCACTTT
.,TRBJ2-7,TRBD1,TRBV2,CASNVGWTGFDEQYF,TGTGCCAGCAATGTCGGGTGGACAGGGTTTGACGAGCAGTACTTC
.,TRBJ1-2,.,TRBV21-1,CASSRRTGRYGYTF,TGTGCCAGCAGCCGTAGGACAGGACGCTATGGCTACACCTTC
.,TRBJ2-7,TRBD2,TRBV7-2,CASSPGGSYEQYF,TGTGCCAGCAGCCCGGGGGGCTCCTACGAGCAGTACTTC
few,TRBJ1-3,.,TRBV6-5,CASGRLNSGNTIYF,TGTGCCAGCGGGCGGTTAAACTCTGGAAACACCATATATTTT
.,TRBJ2-7,.,TRBV28,CASSFRRGEQYF,TGTGCCAGCAGTTTTAGGAGGGGCGAGCAGTACTTC
.,TRBJ2-7,.,TRBV6-5,CASSYSGQIYEQYF,TGTGCCAGCAGTTACTCCGGGCAGATCTACGAGCAGTACTTC
.,TRBJ1-4,.,TRBV3-1/TRBV3-2,CASSLRQARNEKLFF,TGTGCCAGCAGCCTCCGACAGGCTCGTAATGAAAAACTGTTTTTT
.,TRBJ1-4,.,TRBV4-3,CASSQDGGEKLFF,TGCGCCAGCAGCCAAGACGGGGGTGAAAAACTGTTTTTT
.,TRBJ2-7,.,TRBV20-1,CSAWGYEQYF,TGCAGTGCCTGGGGCTACGAGCAGTACTTC
.,TRBJ2-3,.,TRBV5-5,CASSSAQVSTDTQYF,TGTGCCAGCAGCTCGGCACAGGTTAGCACAGATACGCAGTATTTT
few,TRBJ1-6,.,TRBV6-5,CASSFGAGHHSPLHF,TGTGCCAGCAGTTTTGGCGCGGGGCATCATTCACCCCTCCACTTT
.,TRBJ2-3,.,TRBV3-1/TRBV3-2,CASSPPPDHRTDTQYF,TGTGCCAGCAGCCCGCCGCCCGACCACCGCACAGATACGCAGTATTTT
.,TRBJ2-7,.,TRBV5-1,CASSSSAFVSGEQYF,TGCGCCAGCAGTTCGTCAGCGTTTGTCTCCGGCGAGCAGTACTTC
.,TRBJ1-5,TRBD1,TRBV9,CASSQGQGDQPQHF,TGTGCCAGCAGCCAAGGACAGGGTGATCAGCCCCAGCATTTT
.,TRBJ1-5,TRBD1,TRBV6-2/TRBV6-3,CASSSDRGSNQPQHF,TGTGCCAGCAGTTCCGACAGGGGTAGCAATCAGCCCCAGCATTTT
.,TRBJ2-1,.,TRBV5-1,CASSLALNEQFF,TGCGCCAGCAGCTTGGCCCTAAATGAGCAGTTCTTC
.,TRBJ2-3,.,TRBV4-2,CASSHNPPSAGTDTQYF,TGTGCCAGCAGCCACAATCCCCCTAGCGCGGGCACAGATACGCAGTATTTT
.,TRBJ1-1,.,TRBV27,CASSLSRNTEAFF,TGTGCCAGCAGTTTATCCCGCAACACTGAAGCTTTCTTT